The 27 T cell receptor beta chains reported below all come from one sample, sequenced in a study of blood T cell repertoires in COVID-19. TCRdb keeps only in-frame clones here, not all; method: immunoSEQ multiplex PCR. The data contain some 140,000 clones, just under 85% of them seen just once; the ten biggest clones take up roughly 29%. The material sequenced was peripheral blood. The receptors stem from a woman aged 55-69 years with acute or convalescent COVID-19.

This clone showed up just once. CDR3 nucleotide sequence: TGTGCCAGCAGCCCCGCCGGGCAGACTATGAACACTGAAGCTTTCTTT. Translated: CASSPAGQTMNTEAFF. The chain combines TRBV28 with TRBJ1-1; no firm D call. Trimming removed 6 bases from V and 0 bases from J, with 17 bases in between. The CDR3 runs to 16 residues. Germline CDR1 and CDR2: MDHEN and SYDVKM. The full variable domain, in which reference TRBV28 and TRBJ1-1 provide the parts outside the CDR3, is DVKVTQSSRYLVKRTGEKVFLECVQDMDHENMFWYRQDPGLGLRLIYFSYDVKMKEKGDIPEGYSVSREKKERFSLILESASTNQTSMYLCASSPAGQTMNTEAFFGQGTRLTVV.

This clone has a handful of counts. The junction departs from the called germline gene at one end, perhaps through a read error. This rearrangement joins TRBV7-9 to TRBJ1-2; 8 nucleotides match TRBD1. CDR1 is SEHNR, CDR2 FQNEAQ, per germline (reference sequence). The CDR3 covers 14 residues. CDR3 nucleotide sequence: TGTGCCAGCAGTTTAGGAGGGACAGGCTATGGCTACACCTTC. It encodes CASSLGGTGYGYTF.

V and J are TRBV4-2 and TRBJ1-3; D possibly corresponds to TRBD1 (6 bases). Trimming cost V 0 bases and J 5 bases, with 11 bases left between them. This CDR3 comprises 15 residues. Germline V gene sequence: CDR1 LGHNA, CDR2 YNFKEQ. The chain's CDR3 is CASSQEGGGRNTIYF. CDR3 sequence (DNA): TGTGCCAGCAGCCAAGAAGGGGGGGGTAGAAACACCATATATTTT.

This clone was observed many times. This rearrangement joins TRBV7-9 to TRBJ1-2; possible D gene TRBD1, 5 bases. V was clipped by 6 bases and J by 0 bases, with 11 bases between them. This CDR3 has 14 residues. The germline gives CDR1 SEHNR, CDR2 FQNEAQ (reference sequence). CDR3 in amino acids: CASRWTQANYGYTF. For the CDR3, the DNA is TGTGCCAGCAGGTGGACACAGGCTAACTATGGCTACACCTTC.

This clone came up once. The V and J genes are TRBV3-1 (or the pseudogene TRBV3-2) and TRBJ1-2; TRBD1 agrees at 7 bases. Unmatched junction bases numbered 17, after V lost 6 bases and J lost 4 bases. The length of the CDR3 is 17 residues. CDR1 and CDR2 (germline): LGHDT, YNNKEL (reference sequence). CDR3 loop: CASSHNPGTEFLYGYTF. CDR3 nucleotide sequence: TGTGCCAGCAGTCATAACCCCGGGACAGAGTTCCTCTATGGCTACACCTTC.

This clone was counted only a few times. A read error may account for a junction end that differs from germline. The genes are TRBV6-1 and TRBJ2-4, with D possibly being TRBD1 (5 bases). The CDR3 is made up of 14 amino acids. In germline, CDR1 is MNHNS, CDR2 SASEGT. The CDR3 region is CASSEGRVKNIQYF. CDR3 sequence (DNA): TGTGCCAGCAGCGAAGGCAGGGTTAAAAACATTCAGTACTTC.

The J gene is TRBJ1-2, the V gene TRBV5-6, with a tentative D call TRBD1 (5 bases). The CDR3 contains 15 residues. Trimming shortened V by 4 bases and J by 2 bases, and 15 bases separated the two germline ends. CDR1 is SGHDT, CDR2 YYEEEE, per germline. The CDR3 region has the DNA TGTGCCAGCAGCATACGGACACTCCAGAACTATGGCTACACCTTC. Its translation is CASSIRTLQNYGYTF.

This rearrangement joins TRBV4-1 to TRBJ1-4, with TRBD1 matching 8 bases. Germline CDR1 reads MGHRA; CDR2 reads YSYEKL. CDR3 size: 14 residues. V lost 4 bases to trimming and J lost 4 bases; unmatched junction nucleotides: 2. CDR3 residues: CASSLQGVNEKLFF. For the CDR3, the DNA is TGCGCCAGCAGCCTACAGGGGGTTAATGAAAAACTGTTTTTT.

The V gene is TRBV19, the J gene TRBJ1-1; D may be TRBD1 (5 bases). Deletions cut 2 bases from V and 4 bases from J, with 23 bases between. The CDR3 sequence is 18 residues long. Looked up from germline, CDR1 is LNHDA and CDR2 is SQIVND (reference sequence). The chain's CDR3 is CASSIWGRSSEGGTEAFF. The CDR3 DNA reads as TGTGCCAGTAGTATATGGGGGAGGTCTTCGGAAGGAGGCACTGAAGCTTTCTTT.

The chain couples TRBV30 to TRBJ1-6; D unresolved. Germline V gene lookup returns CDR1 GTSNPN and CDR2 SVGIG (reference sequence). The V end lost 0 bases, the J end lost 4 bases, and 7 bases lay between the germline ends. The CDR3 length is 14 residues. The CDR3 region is CAWSVKAYNSPLHF. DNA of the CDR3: TGTGCCTGGAGTGTAAAAGCTTATAATTCACCCCTCCACTTT.

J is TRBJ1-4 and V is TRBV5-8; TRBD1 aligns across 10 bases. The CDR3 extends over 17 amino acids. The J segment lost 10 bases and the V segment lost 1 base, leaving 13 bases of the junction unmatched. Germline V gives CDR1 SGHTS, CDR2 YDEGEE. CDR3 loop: CASSLRDRGFDSGKLFF. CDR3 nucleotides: TGTGCCAGCAGCTTGCGGGACAGGGGCTTCGACTCGGGAAAACTGTTTTTT.

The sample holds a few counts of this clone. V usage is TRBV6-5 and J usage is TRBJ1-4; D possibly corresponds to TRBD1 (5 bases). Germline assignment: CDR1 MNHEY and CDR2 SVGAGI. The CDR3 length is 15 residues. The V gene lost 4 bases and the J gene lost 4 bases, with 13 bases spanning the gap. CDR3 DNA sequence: TGTGCCAGCAGTTTCCAAGTAGGGGATAATGAAAAACTGTTTTTT. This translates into CASSFQVGDNEKLFF.

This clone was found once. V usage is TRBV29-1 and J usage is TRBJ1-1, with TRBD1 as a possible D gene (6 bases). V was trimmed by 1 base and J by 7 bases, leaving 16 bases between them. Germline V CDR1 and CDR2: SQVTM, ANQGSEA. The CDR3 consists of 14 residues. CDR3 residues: CSVEGRAGESEAFF. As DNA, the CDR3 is TGCAGCGTTGAAGGTAGGGCAGGGGAAAGTGAAGCTTTCTTT. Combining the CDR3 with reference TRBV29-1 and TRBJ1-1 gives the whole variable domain SAVISQKPSRDICQRGTSLTIQCQVDSQVTMMFWYRQQPGQSLTLIATANQGSEATYESGFVIDKFPISRPNLTFSTLTVSNMSPEDSSIYLCSVEGRAGESEAFFGQGTRLTVV.

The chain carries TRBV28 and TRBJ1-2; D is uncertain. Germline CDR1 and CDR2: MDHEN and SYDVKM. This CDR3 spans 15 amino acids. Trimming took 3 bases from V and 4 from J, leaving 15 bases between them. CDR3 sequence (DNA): TGTGCCAGCAGTTTGAATTATAACGGAGCCTATGGCTACACCTTC. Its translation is CASSLNYNGAYGYTF.

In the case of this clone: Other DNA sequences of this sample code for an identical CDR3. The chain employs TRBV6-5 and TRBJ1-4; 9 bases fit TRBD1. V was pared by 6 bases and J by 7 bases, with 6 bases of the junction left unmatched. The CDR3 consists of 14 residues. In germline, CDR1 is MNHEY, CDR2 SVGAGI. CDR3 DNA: TGTGCCAGCAGCAGACAGGGGGTGGGTGAAAAACTGTTTTTT. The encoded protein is CASSRQGVGEKLFF.

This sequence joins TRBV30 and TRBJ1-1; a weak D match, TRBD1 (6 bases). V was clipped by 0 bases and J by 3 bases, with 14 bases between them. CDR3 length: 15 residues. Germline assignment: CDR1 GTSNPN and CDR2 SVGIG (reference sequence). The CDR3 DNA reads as TGTGCCTGGAGTGTAGGGGCAGGGGTGTACACTGAAGCTTTCTTT. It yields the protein CAWSVGAGVYTEAFF.

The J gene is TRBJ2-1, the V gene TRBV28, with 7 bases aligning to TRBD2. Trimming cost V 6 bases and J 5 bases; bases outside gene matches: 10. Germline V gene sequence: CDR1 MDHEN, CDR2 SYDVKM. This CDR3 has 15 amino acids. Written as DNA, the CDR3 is TGTGCCAGCAGCGTAAGCGGGGAGGAGGACAATGAGCAGTTCTTC. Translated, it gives CASSVSGEEDNEQFF.

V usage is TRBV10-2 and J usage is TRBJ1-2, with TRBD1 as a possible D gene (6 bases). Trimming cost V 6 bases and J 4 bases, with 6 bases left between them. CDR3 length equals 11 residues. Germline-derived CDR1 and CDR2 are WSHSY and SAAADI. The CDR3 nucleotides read TGCGCCAGCAGGGACAGCTATGGCTACACCTTC. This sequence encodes CASRDSYGYTF.

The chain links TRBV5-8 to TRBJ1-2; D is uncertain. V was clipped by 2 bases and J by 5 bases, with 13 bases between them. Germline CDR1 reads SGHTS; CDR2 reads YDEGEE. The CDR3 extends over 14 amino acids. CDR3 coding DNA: TGTGCCAGCAGCTTTCTCGAGGGCTGGTATGGCTACACCTTC. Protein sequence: CASSFLEGWYGYTF.

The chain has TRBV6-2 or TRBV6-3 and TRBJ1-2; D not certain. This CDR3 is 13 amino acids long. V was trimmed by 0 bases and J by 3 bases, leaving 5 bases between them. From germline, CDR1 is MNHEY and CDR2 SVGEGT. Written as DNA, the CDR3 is TGTGCCAGCAGTTACTCATCTTACTATGGCTACACCTTC. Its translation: CASSYSSYYGYTF.

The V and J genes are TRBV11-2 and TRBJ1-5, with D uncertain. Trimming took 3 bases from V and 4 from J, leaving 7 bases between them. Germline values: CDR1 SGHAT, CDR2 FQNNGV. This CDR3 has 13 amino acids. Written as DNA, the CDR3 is TGTGCCAGCAGCTTGACGGAGAATCAGCCCCAGCATTTT. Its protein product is CASSLTENQPQHF.

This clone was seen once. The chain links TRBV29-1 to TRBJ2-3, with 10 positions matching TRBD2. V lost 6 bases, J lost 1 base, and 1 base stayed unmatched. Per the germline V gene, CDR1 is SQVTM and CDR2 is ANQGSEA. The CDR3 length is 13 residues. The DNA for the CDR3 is TGCAGCGTAGCGGGGGGGGGCACAGATACGCAGTATTTT. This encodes CSVAGGGTDTQYF.

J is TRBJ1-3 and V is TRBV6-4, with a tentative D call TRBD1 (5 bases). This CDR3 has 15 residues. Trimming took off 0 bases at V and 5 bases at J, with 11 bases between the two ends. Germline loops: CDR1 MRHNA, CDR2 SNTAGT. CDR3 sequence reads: CASSDSRVVRNTIYF. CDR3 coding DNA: TGTGCCAGCAGTGACTCCAGGGTTGTAAGAAACACCATATATTTT.

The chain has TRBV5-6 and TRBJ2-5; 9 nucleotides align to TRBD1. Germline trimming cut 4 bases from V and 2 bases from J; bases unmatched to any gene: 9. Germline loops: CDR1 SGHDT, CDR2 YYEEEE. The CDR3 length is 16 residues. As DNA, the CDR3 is TGTGCCAGCAGCGCCGTATGGGACAGGGCACAAGAGACCCAGTACTTC. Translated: CASSAVWDRAQETQYF. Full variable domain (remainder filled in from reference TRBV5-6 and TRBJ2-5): DAGVTQSPTHLIKTRGQQVTLRCSPKSGHDTVSWYQQALGQGPQFIFQYYEEEERQRGNFPDRFSGHQFPNYSSELNVNALLLGDSALYLCASSAVWDRAQETQYFGPGTRLLVL.

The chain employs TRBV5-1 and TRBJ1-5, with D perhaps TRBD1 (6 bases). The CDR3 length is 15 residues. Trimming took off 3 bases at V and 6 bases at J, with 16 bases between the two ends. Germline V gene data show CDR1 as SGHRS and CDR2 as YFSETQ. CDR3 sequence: CASSSLGGATQPQHF. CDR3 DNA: TGCGCCAGCAGCTCCCTTGGGGGGGCAACTCAGCCCCAGCATTTT.

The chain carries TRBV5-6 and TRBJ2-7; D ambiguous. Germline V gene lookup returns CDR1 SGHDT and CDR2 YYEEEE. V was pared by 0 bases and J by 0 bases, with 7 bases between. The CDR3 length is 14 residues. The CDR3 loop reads CASSLAGFSYEQYF. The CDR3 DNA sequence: TGTGCCAGCAGCTTGGCAGGTTTCTCCTACGAGCAGTACTTC.

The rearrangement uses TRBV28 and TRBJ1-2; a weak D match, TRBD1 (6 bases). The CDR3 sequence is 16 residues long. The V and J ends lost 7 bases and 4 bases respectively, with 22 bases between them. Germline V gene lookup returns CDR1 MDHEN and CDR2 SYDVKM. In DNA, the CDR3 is TGTGCCAGCACCTCTCCGGGGGGCGCAACGCCCTATGGCTACACCTTC. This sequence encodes CASTSPGGATPYGYTF.